Listed here is a single T cell receptor (beta chain). This clone was found a few times. Its antigen has not been determined. No quality values exist for individual bases; no much larger clone is one base distant. Spanning cysteine to phenylalanine, the CDR3 consists of 13 amino acids. The sequence is cut down to CDR3 DNA, 39 bases in frame from base 1. CDR1 KGHSH and CDR2 LQKENI are derived from the germline V gene. The trim is 3 bases for V and 4 bases for J, with a gap of 4 bases between the germline ends. Libraries were built with the immunoSEQ multiplex PCR assay. This immuneACCESS table, as held by TCRdb, lists in-frame sequences with V and J called but not all clones. Of the missing ones, under half trace to an unresolved V gene in checked studies; the others have no known cause. Here the sample has some 120,000 clones; about 94% occur a single time. Together, the top ten hold approximately 5.8% of the sample.

This sample is part of a study of T cell changes during pregnancy in multiple sclerosis (dated by TCRdb to the late 2010s). About the study as a whole: The study looked at changes in the T cell repertoire across pregnancy in women with multiple sclerosis.

The receptor's source is a female donor with multiple sclerosis, enrolled in a pregnancy study. Sequencing was performed on peripheral blood, taken before pregnancy. Recombination joined TRBV18 with TRBJ2-6, with the identity of the D gene unclear. At the DNA level, the sequence is TGTGCCAGCTCACCGGAGGGGGCCAACGTCCTGACTTTC. Its protein is CASSPEGANVLTF.